This T cell receptor (beta chain) originates from a study of T cells after yellow fever vaccination. Findings and limits, study-wide: Most clones from primary vaccination were detected again post-booster (approximately 96% CD4, around 88% CD8). Clonotype sharing between CD4 and CD8 compartments was small. One caveat is that FACS-sorted repertoires could contain abundant clonotypes contaminating from the bulk population.

UMIs and a universal primer site were added when TCR cDNA was made by 5'RACE template switching. Each CDR3 protein gets one entry after TCRdb re-called the 5' RACE reads with MiXCR. The sample carries 170,000 or so distinct CDR3 sequences, approximately 6.2% recorded once. On this clonotype itself: Its antigen remains unidentified.

The germline V gene has CDR1 SGHRS and CDR2 YFSETQ. This CDR3 spans 14 amino acids. V dropped 0 bases and J dropped 7; count of bases not matched to a gene: 2. The sequencing here drew on CD4+ T cells sorted from PBMCs, taken on the day of the first yellow fever vaccination. The TCR sequence derives from a young man who received the YFV17D yellow fever vaccine. The chain uses TRBV5-1 and TRBJ1-4; 8 bases map to TRBD1. The CDR3, as DNA: TGCGCCAGCAGCTTGGCCGGACAGGGTGAAAAACTGTTTTTT. Protein sequence: CASSLAGQGEKLFF.